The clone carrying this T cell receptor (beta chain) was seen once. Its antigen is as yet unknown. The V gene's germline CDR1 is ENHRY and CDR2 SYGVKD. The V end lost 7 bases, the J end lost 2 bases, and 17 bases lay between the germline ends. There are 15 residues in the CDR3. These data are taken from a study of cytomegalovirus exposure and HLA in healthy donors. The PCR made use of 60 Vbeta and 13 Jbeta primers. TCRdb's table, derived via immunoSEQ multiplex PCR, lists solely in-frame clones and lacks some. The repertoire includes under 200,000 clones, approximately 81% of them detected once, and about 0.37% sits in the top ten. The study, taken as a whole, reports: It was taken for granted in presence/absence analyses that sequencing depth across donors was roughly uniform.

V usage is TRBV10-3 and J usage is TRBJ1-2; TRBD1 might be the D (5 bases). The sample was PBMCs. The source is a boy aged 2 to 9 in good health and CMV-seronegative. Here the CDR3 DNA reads TGTGCCATCAACGGGGGAGGGAACGGCAACTATGGCTACACCTTC. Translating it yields CAINGGGNGNYGYTF.